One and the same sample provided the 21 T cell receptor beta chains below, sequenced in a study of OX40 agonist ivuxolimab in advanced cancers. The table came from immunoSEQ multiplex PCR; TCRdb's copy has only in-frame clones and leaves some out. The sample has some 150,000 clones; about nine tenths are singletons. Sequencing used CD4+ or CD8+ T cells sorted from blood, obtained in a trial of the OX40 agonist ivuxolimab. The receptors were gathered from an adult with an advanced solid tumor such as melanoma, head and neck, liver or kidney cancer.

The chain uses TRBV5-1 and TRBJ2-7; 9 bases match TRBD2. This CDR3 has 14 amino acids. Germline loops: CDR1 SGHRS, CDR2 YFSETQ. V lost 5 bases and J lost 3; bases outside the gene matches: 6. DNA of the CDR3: TGCGCCAGCAGGGAAGCGGGAGGAGGCTACGAGCAGTACTTC. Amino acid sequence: CASREAGGGYEQYF.

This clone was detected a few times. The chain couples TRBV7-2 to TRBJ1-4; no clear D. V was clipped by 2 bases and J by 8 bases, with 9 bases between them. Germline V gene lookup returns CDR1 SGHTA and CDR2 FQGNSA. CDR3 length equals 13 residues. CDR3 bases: TGTGCCAGCAGCTTACGGGTGGAGGAAAAACTGTTTTTT. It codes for CASSLRVEEKLFF.

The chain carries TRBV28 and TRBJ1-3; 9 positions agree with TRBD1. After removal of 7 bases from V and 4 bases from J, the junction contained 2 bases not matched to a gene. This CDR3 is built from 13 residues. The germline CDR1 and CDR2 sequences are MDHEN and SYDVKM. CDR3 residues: CASNTGGGNTIYF. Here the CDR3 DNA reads TGTGCCAGCAATACAGGGGGCGGAAACACCATATATTTT.

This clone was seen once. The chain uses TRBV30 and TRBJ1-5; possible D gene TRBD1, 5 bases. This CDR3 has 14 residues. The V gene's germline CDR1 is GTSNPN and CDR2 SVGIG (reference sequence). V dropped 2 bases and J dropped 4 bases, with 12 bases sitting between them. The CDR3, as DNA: TGTGCCTGGAGTATTATCGGGGGGAATCAGCCCCAGCATTTT. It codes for CAWSIIGGNQPQHF.

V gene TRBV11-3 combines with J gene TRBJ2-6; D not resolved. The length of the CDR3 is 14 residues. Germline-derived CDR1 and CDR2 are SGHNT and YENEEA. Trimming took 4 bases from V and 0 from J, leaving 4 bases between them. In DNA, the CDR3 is TGTGCCAGCAGCTGGGTCTCTGGGGCCAACGTCCTGACTTTC. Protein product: CASSWVSGANVLTF.

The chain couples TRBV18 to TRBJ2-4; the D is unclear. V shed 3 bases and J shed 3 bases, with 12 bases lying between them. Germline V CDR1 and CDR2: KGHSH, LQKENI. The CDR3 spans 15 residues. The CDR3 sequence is CASSPPGVDKNIQYF. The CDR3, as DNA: TGTGCCAGCTCACCCCCTGGGGTCGACAAAAACATTCAGTACTTC.

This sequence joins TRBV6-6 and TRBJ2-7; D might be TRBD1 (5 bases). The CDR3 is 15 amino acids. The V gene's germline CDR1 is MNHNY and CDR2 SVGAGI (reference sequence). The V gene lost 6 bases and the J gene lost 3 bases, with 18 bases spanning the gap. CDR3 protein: CASSHPREVFYEQYF. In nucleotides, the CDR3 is TGTGCCAGCAGCCACCCCAGGGAAGTTTTCTACGAGCAGTACTTC.

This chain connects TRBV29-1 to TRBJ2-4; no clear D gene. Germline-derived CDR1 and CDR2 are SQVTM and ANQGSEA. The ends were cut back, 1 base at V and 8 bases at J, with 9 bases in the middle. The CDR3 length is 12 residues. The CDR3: CSVEGSSYIQYF. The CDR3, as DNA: TGCAGCGTTGAAGGATCCTCGTACATTCAGTACTTC.

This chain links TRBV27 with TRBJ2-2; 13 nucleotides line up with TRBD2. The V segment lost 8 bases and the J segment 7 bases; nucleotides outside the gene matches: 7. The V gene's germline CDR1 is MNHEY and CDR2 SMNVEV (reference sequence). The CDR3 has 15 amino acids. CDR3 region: CASRGLAGAGGELFF. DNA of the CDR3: TGTGCCAGCCGCGGACTAGCGGGAGCGGGCGGGGAGCTGTTTTTT.

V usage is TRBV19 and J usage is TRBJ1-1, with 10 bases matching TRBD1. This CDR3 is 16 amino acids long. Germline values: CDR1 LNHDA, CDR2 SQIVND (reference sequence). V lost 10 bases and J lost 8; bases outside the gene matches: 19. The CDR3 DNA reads TGTGCCACCGTCCCGGGACAGGGGCGCCTACGATCGGAAGCTTTCTTT. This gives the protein CATVPGQGRLRSEAFF.

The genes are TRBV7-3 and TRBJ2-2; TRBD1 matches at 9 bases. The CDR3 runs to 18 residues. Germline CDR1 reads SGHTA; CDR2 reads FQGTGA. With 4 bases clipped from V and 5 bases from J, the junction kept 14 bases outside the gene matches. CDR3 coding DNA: TGTGCCAGCAGCTCCCAACCTCCGGGACAGGGACCAACCGGGGAGCTGTTTTTT. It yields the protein CASSSQPPGQGPTGELFF.

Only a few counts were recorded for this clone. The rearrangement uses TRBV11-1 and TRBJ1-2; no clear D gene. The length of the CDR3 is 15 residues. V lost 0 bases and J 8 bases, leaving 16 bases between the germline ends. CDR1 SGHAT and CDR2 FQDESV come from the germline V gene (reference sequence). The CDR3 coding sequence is TGTGCCAGCAGCTTAGCTGGCAGCCCGGTCAAAGGCTACACCTTC. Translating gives CASSLAGSPVKGYTF.

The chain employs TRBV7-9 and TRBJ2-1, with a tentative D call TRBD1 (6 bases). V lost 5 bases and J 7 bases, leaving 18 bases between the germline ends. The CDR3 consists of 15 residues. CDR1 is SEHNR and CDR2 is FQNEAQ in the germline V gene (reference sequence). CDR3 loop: CASSLNTLRGNEQFF. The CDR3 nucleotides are TGTGCCAGCAGCCTCAACACTCTAAGGGGGAATGAGCAGTTCTTC.

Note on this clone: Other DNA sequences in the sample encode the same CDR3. The CDR3 DNA sequence: TGTGCCAGCAGCCCATCTAGCTACGAGCAGTACTTC. This translates into CASSPSSYEQYF. V usage is TRBV4-2 and J usage is TRBJ2-7; no clear D. The V gene lost 4 bases and the J gene lost 3 bases, with 7 bases spanning the gap. The CDR3 is 12 residues long. Germline loops: CDR1 LGHNA, CDR2 YNFKEQ.

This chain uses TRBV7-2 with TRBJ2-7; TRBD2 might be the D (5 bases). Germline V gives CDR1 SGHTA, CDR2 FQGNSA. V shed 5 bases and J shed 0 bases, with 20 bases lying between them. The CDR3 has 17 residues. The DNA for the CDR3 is TGTGCCAGCAGCCCCTTTAGGCTAGGAGGCGGCTCCTACGAGCAGTACTTC. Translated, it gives CASSPFRLGGGSYEQYF.

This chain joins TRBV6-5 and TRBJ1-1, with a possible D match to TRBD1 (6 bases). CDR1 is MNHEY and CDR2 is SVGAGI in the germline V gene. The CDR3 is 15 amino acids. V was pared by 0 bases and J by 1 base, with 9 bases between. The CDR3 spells CASSYSRGANTEAFF. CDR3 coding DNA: TGTGCCAGCAGTTACTCGCGGGGGGCGAACACTGAAGCTTTCTTT.

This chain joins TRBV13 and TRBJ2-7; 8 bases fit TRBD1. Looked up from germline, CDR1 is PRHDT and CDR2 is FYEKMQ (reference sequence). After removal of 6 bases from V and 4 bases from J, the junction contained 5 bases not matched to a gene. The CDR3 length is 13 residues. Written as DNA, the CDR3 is TGTGCCAGCAGTACGGACAGGGCTTACGAGCAGTACTTC. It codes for CASSTDRAYEQYF.

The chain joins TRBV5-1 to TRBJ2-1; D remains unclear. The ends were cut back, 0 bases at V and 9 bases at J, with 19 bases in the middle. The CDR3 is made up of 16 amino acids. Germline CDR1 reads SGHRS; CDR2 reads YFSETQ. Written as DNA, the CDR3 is TGCGCCAGCAGCTTGGGGTCATTTGGGCAGCTCGGTGAGCAGTTCTTC. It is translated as CASSLGSFGQLGEQFF.

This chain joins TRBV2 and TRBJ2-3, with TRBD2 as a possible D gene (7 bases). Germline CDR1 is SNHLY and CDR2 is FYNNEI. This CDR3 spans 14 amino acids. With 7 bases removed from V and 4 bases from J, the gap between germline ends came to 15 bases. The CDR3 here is CASTGAGAPDTQYF. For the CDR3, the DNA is TGTGCCAGCACGGGGGCGGGAGCCCCAGATACGCAGTATTTT.

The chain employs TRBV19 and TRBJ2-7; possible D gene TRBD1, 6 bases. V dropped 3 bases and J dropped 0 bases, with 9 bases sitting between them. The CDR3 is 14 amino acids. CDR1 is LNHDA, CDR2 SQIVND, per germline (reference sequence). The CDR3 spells CASSISGVSYEQYF. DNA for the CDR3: TGTGCCAGTAGTATCTCAGGGGTCTCCTACGAGCAGTACTTC.

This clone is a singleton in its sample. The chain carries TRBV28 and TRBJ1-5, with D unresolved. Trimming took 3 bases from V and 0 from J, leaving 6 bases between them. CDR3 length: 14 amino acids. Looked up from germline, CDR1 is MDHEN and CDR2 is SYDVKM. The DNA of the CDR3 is TGTGCCAGCAGTTTTCTGATTAGCAATCAGCCCCAGCATTTT. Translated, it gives CASSFLISNQPQHF.